This T cell receptor (beta chain) was obtained from a study of spatial heterogeneity in lung cancer. Time point specified: sample taken at primary tumor resection. Each TCR cDNA molecule carried a unique molecular identifier. TCRdb re-called the 5' RACE reads with MiXCR, one entry per CDR3 protein. The sample holds roughly 10,000 distinct CDR3 sequences; 6.3% are singletons and the top ten take roughly 28%. The material was PBMCs, obtained at surgery. This receptor was obtained from a male donor with early-stage non-small cell lung cancer.

The CDR3 nucleotides are TGTGCCAGCAGGCCACCGGGACAGGGGTTCGGATACGGGTACAATGAGCAGTACTTC. Translating it yields CASRPPGQGFGYGYNEQYF. This chain connects TRBV2 to TRBJ2-1; 10 nucleotides line up with TRBD1. The DNA matches TRBJ2-7 better at its end, which makes the J call doubtful. Per germline, CDR1 SNHLY and CDR2 FYNNEI. The CDR3 sequence is 19 residues long.